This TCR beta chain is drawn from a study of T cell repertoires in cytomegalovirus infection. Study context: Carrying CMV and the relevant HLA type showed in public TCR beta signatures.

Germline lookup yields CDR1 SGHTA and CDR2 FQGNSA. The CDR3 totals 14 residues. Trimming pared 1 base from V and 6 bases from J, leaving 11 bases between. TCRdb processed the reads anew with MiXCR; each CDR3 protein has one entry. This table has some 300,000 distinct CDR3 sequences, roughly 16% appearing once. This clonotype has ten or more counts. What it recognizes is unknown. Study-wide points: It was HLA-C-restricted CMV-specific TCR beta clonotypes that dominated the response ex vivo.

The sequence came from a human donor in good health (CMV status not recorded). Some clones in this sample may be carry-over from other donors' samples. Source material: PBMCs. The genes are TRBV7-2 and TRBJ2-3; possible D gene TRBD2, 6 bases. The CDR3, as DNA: TGTGCCAGCAGCTTAGGGCGGGGTCGCGATACGCAGTATTTT. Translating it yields CASSLGRGRDTQYF.